This TCR beta chain was observed in a study of identical twins. V lost 6 bases and J lost 5, with 13 bases in between. The length of the CDR3 is 13 residues. CDR1 and CDR2 from the germline V gene are MDHEN and SYDVKM. Study results and limitations: Out-of-frame TCR alpha sharing observed in monozygotic twins exceeded model estimates. Twins' surplus sharing was weaker for beta out-of-frame sequences.

A universal primer site came from template switching; cDNA carried unique molecular identifiers. MiXCR was run by TCRdb on the 5' RACE reads, yielding one entry per CDR3 protein. The sample lists roughly 1,500,000 distinct CDR3 sequences; about 30% were seen once. Among all donors, each was a healthy Caucasian. For this clonotype: The antigen remains unidentified.

The sequenced material came from cord blood. This sequence was found in a newborn girl in good health. The chain uses TRBV28 and TRBJ2-5; D is tentatively TRBD1 or TRBD2 (5 bases each). CDR3 protein: CASRWGLRETQYF. In DNA form, the CDR3 reads TGTGCCAGCAGATGGGGGTTGCGGGAGACCCAGTACTTC.